Listed below are T cell receptor beta chains from one sample, sequenced in a study of radiation and T cells in renal cell carcinoma. The data were produced by immunoSEQ multiplex PCR, yet TCRdb's version contains in-frame clones alone and is incomplete. The repertoire holds approximately 79,000 clones, with 82% as singletons. The specimen was blood, collected from a patient whose treatment included radiotherapy and nephrectomy. The receptors were gathered from a man aged 55-75 years with renal cell carcinoma. The CDR3 runs from the conserved cysteine through the conserved F or W. A D gene is named only where the DNA matches it firmly. A row's size may be missing; if present it is once, few, many or a size class.

j_call clone_size d_call v_call cdr3_nt cdr3_aa
TRBJ1-5 . . TRBV18 TGTGCCAGCTCAGCAGGGCCCTATAATCAGCCCCAGCATTTT CASSAGPYNQPQHF
TRBJ2-3 . . TRBV7-8 TGTGCCAGCACCCCTGATTTCACAGATACGCAGTATTTT CASTPDFTDTQYF
TRBJ2-2 few TRBD1 TRBV5-1 TGCGCCAGCAGCACCGACAGGGGGCGAAGCACCGGGGAGCTGTTTTTT CASSTDRGRSTGELFF
TRBJ1-1 many . TRBV19 TGTGCCAGTAGTTCAAACAGGGACACTGAAGCTTTCTTT CASSSNRDTEAFF
TRBJ1-1 . . TRBV28 TGTGCCAGCAGTTTATATGAGGGGACTGAAGCTTTCTTT CASSLYEGTEAFF
TRBJ2-7 . . TRBV28 TGTGCCAGCACTCAAAGTCCGGGCCCCCCCTACGAGCAGTACTTC CASTQSPGPPYEQYF
TRBJ2-2 . . TRBV7-9 TGTGCCAGCAGCTCCCTAGAGAAATGGACCGGGGAGCTGTTTTTT CASSSLEKWTGELFF
TRBJ2-7 . . TRBV18 TGTGCCAGCTCACCACCGGGACTGCCATCCTACGAGCAGTACTTC CASSPPGLPSYEQYF
TRBJ2-3 . . TRBV6-4 TGTGCCAGCAGTGACTCAGGAAGCGGCACAGATACGCAGTATTTT CASSDSGSGTDTQYF
TRBJ1-1 . . TRBV6-5 TGTGCCAGCAGTCCTTCCAGGGGTGGCACTGAAGCTTTCTTT CASSPSRGGTEAFF
TRBJ2-3 once . TRBV19 TGTGCCAGTAGAAGGGCTAGCGGCACAGATACGCAGTATTTT CASRRASGTDTQYF
TRBJ2-1 once TRBD2 TRBV5-6 TGTGCCAGCAGGTCCGTAGCGGGGAGGAACTACAATGAGCAGTTCTTC CASRSVAGRNYNEQFF
TRBJ2-4 . . TRBV28 TGTGCCAGCAGTTTGTCGGGAGTAGCGGCCAAAAACATTCAGTACTTC CASSLSGVAAKNIQYF
TRBJ2-7 once . TRBV7-6 TGTGCCAGCAGCCCACAGGGAGTGCCCCAATACTACGAGCAGTACTTC CASSPQGVPQYYEQYF
TRBJ2-1 . . TRBV5-1 TGCGCCAGCAGCTTGGAAGGGTCCTACAATGAGCAGTTCTTC CASSLEGSYNEQFF
TRBJ2-5 . TRBD2 TRBV30 TGTGCCTGGGGACTAGCGGGAGTAGAGACCCAGTACTTC CAWGLAGVETQYF
TRBJ2-2 few . TRBV5-1 TGCGCCAGCAGCTTGGGTGCGAACACCGGGGAGCTGTTTTTT CASSLGANTGELFF
TRBJ2-7 once TRBD2 TRBV10-3 TGTGCCATGAGCGGAGCGGGTGCGGGAGGGAAGTCAGTAAATGGAGAGCAGTACTTC CAMSGAGAGGKSVNGEQYF
TRBJ2-1 . TRBD2 TRBV6-1 TGTGCCAGCAACCCGGGACTAGCGGTCCATGAGCAGTTCTTC CASNPGLAVHEQFF
TRBJ2-5 . TRBD2 TRBV11-2 TGTGCCAGCAGCTTCGGGAGGGGGTACCAAGAGACCCAGTACTTC CASSFGRGYQETQYF
TRBJ2-1 . TRBD2 TRBV7-2 TGTGCCAGCAGATTAGGACTAGCGGGAGACTATGAGCAGTTCTTC CASRLGLAGDYEQFF
TRBJ1-5 few . TRBV27 TGTGCCAGCAGTTTCGAGGGGGAGGGCAATCAGCCCCAGCATTTT CASSFEGEGNQPQHF